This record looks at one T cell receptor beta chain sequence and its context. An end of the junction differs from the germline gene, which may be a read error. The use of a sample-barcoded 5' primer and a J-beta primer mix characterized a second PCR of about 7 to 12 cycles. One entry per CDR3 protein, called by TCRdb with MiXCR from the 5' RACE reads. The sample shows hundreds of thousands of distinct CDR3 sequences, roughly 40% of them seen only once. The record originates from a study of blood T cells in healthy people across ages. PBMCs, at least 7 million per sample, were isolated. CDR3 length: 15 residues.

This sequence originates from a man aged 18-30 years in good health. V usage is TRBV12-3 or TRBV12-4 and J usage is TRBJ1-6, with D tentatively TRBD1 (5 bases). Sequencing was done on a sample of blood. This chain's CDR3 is CASSLSGGRNSLLHF. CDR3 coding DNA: TGTGCCAGCAGTTTGTCCGGGGGTCGTAATTCACTCCTCCACTTT.